This T cell receptor (beta chain) was recorded in a study of blood T cells in healthy people across ages. Study outcomes and limitations: A greater number of naive CD4+ cells and higher diversity distinguished long-lived donors from aged donors. With age, beta diversity per million T cells declined roughly linearly, significantly by 40 to 50.

Germline assignment: CDR1 DFQATT and CDR2 SNEGSKA (reference sequence). The CDR3 sequence is 13 residues long. V was trimmed by 5 bases and J by 3 bases, leaving 10 bases between them. Donor samples were obtained from healthy Caucasian individuals from Russia, aged 6 to 90. A note on this clonotype: Its antigen remains unknown.

Alongside a J-beta primer mix, a sample-barcoded 5' primer served in a second PCR lasting about 6 to 11 cycles. A minimum of 2.5 million CDR3-containing paired-end reads was obtained for each sample. TCRdb itself ran the 5' RACE reads through MiXCR, one entry per CDR3 protein. The table records roughly 800,000 distinct CDR3 sequences, over 45% of them present only once. The material sequenced was blood. The chain recombines TRBV20-1 with TRBJ1-4, with D maybe TRBD1 (5 bases). The sequence derives from a man aged 25 to 40 in good health. CDR3 region: CSAYLGANEKLFF. Written as DNA, the CDR3 is TGCAGTGCTTACTTGGGGGCTAATGAAAAACTGTTTTTT.